This T cell receptor beta chain was captured in a study of shared clonotypes between healthy human individuals. Study background: The cohort comprised a couple of women and a few men. Their ages spanned 18 to 49 years. Study-level findings and limits: It was observed that approximately 5% of naive CD4 clonotypes were shared across several donors. Non-shared clonotypes showed lower generation probabilities than clonotypes common to all four donors. Genetic and exposure-history diversity was limited by the few donors.

Turning to this clone: The target antigen is unknown.

Assay: immunoSEQ multiplex PCR; the TCRdb copy retains only in-frame clones and omits some. The sample lists about 380,000 clones; approximately 96% were seen once. The germline V and J ends were trimmed by 4 bases and 4 bases, with 23 bases remaining between them. The CDR3 runs to 17 residues. Germline assignment: CDR1 LGHNA and CDR2 YNFKEQ. The chain couples TRBV4-2 to TRBJ2-7; D is possibly TRBD2 (5 bases). This clonotype originated in a man aged 30 to 39 in good health. The specimen was memory CD8+ T cells sorted from blood. The subset denotes: CD45RO+ cells pooled with CCR7-negative TemRA cells. CDR3 sequence: CASSPLRLTRGNYEQYF. The CDR3, as DNA: TGTGCCAGCAGCCCTCTCCGCTTAACTAGAGGGAATTACGAGCAGTACTTC.